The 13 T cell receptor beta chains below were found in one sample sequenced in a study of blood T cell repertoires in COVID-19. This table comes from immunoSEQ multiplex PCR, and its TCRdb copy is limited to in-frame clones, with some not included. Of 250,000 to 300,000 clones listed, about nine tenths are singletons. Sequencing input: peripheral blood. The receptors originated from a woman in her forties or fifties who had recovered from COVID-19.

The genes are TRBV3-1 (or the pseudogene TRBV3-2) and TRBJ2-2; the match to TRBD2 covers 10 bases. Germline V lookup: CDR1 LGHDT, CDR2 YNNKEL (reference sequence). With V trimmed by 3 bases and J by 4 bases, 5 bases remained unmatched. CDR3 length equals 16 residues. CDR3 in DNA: TGTGCCAGCAGCCAGCCTAGCGGGGGTAGCACCGGGGAGCTGTTTTTT. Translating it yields CASSQPSGGSTGELFF.

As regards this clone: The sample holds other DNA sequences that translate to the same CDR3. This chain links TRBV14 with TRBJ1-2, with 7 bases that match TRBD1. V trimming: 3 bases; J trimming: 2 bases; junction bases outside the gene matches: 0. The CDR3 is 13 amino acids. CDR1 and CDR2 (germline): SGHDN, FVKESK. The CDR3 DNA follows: TGTGCCAGCAGCCAGGGACAGAACTATGGCTACACCTTC. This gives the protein CASSQGQNYGYTF.

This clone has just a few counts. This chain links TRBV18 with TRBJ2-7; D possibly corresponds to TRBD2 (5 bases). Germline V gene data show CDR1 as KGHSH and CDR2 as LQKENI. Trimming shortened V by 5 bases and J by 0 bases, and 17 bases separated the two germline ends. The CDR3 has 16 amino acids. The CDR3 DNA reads TGTGCCAGCTCAGTAGAGGGATTAGCCCCCTCCTACGAGCAGTACTTC. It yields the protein CASSVEGLAPSYEQYF.

The CDR3 sequence: CASTSTGGFYGYTF. The CDR3 DNA is TGTGCCAGCACCAGCACAGGGGGCTTTTACGGCTACACCTTC. The chain joins TRBV6-1 to TRBJ1-2; 9 bases map to TRBD1. Germline V CDR1 and CDR2: MNHNS, SASEGT. V was clipped by 7 bases and J by 8 bases; unmatched bases: 11. CDR3 length: 14 residues.

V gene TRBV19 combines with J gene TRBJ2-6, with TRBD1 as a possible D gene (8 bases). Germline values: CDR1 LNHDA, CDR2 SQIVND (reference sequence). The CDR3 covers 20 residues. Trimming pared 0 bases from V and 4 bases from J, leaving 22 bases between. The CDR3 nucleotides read TGTGCCAGTAGTATAGATACAGGGGGGGCTCGCCCTTGGGGGGCCAACGTCCTGACTTTC. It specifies CASSIDTGGARPWGANVLTF.

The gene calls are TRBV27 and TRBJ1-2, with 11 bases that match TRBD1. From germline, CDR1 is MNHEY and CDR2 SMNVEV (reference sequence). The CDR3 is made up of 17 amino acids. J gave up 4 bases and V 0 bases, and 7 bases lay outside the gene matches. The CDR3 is CASSLSWGQGVSYGYTF. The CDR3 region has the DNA TGTGCCAGCAGTTTATCCTGGGGACAGGGGGTCTCCTATGGCTACACCTTC.

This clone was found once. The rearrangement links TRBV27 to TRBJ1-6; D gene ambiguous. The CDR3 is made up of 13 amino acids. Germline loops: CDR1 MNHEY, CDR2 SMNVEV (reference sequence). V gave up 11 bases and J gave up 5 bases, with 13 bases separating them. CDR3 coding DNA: TGTGCCGCCCAGGCAACCAATAATTCACCCCTCCACTTT. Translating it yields CAAQATNNSPLHF.

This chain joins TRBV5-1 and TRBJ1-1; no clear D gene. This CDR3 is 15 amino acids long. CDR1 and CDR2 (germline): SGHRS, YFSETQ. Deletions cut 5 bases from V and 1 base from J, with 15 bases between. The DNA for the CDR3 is TGCGCCAGCAGTGTGGAGCGCGTTACGAACACTGAAGCTTTCTTT. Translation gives CASSVERVTNTEAFF.

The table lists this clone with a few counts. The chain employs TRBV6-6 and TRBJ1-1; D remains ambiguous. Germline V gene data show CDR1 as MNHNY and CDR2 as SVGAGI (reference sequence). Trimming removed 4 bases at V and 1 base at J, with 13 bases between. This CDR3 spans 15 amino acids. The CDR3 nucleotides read TGTGCCAGCAGTTCTTCCGAGAGTCGGAACACTGAAGCTTTCTTT. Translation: CASSSSESRNTEAFF.

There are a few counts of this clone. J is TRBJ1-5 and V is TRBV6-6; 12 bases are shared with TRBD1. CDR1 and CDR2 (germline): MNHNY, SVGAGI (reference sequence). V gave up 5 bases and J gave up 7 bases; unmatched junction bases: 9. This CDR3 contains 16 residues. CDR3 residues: CASSRTGQGARQPQHF. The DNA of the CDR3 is TGTGCCAGCAGTCGAACGGGACAGGGGGCCAGACAGCCCCAGCATTTT.

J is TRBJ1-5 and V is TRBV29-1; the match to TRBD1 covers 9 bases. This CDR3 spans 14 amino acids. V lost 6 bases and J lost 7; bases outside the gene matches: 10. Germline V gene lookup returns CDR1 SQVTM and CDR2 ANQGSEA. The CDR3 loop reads CSVLPQGAGQPQHF. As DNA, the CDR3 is TGCAGCGTACTCCCACAGGGGGCTGGGCAGCCCCAGCATTTT.

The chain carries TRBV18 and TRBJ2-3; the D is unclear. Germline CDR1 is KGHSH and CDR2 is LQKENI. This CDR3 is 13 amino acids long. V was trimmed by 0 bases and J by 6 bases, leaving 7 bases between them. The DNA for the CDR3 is TGTGCCAGCTCACCACCCAGTCCGGATACGCAGTATTTT. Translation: CASSPPSPDTQYF.

CDR3 coding DNA: TGTGCCAGCAGTTTGGGGGGGCAGGAAAAACTGTTTTTT. It is translated as CASSLGGQEKLFF. The chain has TRBV28 and TRBJ1-4; D possibly corresponds to TRBD1 (6 bases). Germline assignment: CDR1 MDHEN and CDR2 SYDVKM. The CDR3 contains 13 residues. Trimming took 3 bases from V and 8 from J, leaving 10 bases between them.